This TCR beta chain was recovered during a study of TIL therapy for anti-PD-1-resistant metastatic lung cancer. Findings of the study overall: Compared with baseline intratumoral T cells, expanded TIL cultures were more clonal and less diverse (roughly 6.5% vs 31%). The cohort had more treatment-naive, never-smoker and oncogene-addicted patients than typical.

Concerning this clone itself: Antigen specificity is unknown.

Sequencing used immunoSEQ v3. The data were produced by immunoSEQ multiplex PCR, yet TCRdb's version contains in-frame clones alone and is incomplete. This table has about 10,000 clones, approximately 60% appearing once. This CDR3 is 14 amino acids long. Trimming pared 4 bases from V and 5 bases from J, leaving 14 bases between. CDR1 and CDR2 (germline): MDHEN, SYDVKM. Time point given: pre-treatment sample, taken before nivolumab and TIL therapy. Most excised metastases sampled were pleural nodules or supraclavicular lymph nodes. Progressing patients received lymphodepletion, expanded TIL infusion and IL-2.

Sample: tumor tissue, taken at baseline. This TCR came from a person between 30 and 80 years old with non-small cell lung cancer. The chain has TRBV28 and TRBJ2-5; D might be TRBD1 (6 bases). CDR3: CASSSTGRRETQYF. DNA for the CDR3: TGTGCCAGCAGTTCAACAGGGCGTCGCGAGACCCAGTACTTC.